The 8 T cell receptor beta chains reported below all come from one sample, sequenced in a study of blood T cell repertoires in COVID-19. Only in-frame clones appear in the TCRdb table, and some are missing; sequencing was by immunoSEQ multiplex PCR. Of 58,000 or so clones listed, about 74% are singletons. The material sequenced was peripheral blood. These receptors came from a woman at least 80 years old with acute or convalescent COVID-19.

The chain has TRBV3-1 (or the pseudogene TRBV3-2) and TRBJ2-7; TRBD2 agrees at 10 bases. Germline V gives CDR1 LGHDT, CDR2 YNNKEL (reference sequence). Trimming removed 1 base from V and 4 bases from J; junction bases left unmatched: 4. This CDR3 contains 15 residues. The CDR3 protein is CASSQALAGVYEQYF. As DNA, the CDR3 is TGTGCCAGCAGCCAAGCGCTAGCGGGAGTATACGAGCAGTACTTC.

This chain joins TRBV6-6 and TRBJ1-5; D remains ambiguous. This CDR3 comprises 12 residues. Germline V gene sequence: CDR1 MNHNY, CDR2 SVGAGI (reference sequence). Deletions cut 7 bases from V and 1 base from J, with 5 bases between. The CDR3 protein is CASTSSNQPQHF. Written as DNA, the CDR3 is TGTGCCAGCACCTCGAGCAATCAGCCCCAGCATTTT.

The chain joins TRBV4-2 to TRBJ2-7; TRBD2 agrees at 15 bases. CDR3 length: 18 amino acids. Germline V lookup: CDR1 LGHNA, CDR2 YNFKEQ. V was clipped by 4 bases and J by 0 bases; unmatched bases: 7. CDR3 sequence reads: CASSRRTSGRESSYEQYF. The CDR3 coding sequence is TGTGCCAGCAGCCGACGGACTAGCGGGAGGGAGAGCTCCTACGAGCAGTACTTC.

This chain joins TRBV4-3 and TRBJ2-1; D is uncertain. Germline CDR1 and CDR2: LGHNA and YSLEER. V lost 0 bases and J lost 15, with 15 bases in between. CDR3 size: 13 residues. DNA of the CDR3: TGCGCCAGCAGCCAAGATCGGCTAGGTCATCTGTTCTTC. Protein product: CASSQDRLGHLFF.

This sequence joins TRBV28 and TRBJ2-7, with D unclear. Germline CDR1 reads MDHEN; CDR2 reads SYDVKM. Trimming cost V 3 bases and J 3 bases, with 9 bases left between them. The CDR3 runs to 13 residues. The CDR3 protein is CASSFDTFYEQYF. The CDR3 DNA reads as TGTGCCAGCAGTTTTGACACATTCTACGAGCAGTACTTC.

This clone has a handful of counts. The J gene is TRBJ1-6, the V gene TRBV4-2; D remains ambiguous. This CDR3 comprises 16 residues. CDR1 and CDR2 (germline): LGHNA, YNFKEQ. Trimming removed 0 bases from V and 8 bases from J, with 14 bases in between. CDR3 coding DNA: TGTGCCAGCAGCCAAGATAGGTCGGCCGGGTATTCACCCCTCCACTTT. It translates to CASSQDRSAGYSPLHF.

CDR3 nucleotide sequence: TGTGCCATCAGTGGACGGTCGGACAGTTACGAGCAGTACTTC. Translating gives CAISGRSDSYEQYF. The chain recombines TRBV10-3 with TRBJ2-7, with D possibly TRBD1 on 6 matching bases. V was shortened by 4 bases and J by 4 bases, with 14 bases between the two germline ends. This CDR3 has 14 residues. Germline values: CDR1 ENHRY, CDR2 SYGVKD.

The chain employs TRBV7-3 and TRBJ2-1; TRBD2 might be the D (6 bases). The germline V gene encodes CDR1 SGHTA and CDR2 FQGTGA. This CDR3 comprises 16 residues. The ends were cut back, 2 bases at V and 2 bases at J, with 13 bases in the middle. CDR3 amino acids: CASSLWGRRTYNEQFF. CDR3 nucleotide sequence: TGTGCCAGCAGCTTATGGGGGAGGAGGACCTACAATGAGCAGTTCTTC. Full variable domain (remainder filled in from reference TRBV7-3 and TRBJ2-1): GAGVSQTPSNKVTEKGKYVELRCDPISGHTALYWYRQSLGQGPEFLIYFQGTGAADDSGLPNDRFFAVRPEGSVSTLKIQRTERGDSAVYLCASSLWGRRTYNEQFFGPGTRLTVL.